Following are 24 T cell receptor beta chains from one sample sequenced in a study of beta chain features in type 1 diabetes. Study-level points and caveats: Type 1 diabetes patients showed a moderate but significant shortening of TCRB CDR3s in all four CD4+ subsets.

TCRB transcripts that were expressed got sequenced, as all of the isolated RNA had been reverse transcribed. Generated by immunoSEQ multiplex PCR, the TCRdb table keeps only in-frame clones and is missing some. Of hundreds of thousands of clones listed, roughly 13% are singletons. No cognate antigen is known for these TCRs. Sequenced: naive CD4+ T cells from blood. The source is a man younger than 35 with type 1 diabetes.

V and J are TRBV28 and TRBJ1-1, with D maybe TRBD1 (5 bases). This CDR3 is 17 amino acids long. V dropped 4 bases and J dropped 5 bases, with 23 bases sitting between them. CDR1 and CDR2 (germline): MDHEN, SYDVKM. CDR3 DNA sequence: TGTGCCAGCAGTTCCTCCGGCCAGGGTTGGTTCGGGACTGAAGCTTTCTTT. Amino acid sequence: CASSSSGQGWFGTEAFF.

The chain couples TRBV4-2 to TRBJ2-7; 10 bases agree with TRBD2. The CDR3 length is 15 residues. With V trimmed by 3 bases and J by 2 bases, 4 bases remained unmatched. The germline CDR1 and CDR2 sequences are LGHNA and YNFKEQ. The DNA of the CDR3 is TGTGCCAGCAGCCACTCACTAGCGGGGACCTACGAGCAGTACTTC. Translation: CASSHSLAGTYEQYF.

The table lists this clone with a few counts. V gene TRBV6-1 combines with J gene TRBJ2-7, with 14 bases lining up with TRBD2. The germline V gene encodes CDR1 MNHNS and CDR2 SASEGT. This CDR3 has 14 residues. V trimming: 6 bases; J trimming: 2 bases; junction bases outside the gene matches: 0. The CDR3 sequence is CASRGLAGAYEQYF. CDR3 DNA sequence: TGTGCCAGCAGGGGACTAGCGGGAGCCTACGAGCAGTACTTC.

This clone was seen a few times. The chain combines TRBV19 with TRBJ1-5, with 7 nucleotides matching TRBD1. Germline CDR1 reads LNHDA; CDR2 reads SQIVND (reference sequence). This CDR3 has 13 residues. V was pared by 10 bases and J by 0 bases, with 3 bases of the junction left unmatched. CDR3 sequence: CATWDSSNQPQHF. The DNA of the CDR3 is TGTGCCACCTGGGACAGTAGCAATCAGCCCCAGCATTTT. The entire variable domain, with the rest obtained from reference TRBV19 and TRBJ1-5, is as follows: DGGITQSPKYLFRKEGQNVTLSCEQNLNHDAMYWYRQDPGQGLRLIYYSQIVNDFQKGDIAEGYSVSREKKESFPLTVTSAQKNPTAFYLCATWDSSNQPQHFGDGTRLSIL.

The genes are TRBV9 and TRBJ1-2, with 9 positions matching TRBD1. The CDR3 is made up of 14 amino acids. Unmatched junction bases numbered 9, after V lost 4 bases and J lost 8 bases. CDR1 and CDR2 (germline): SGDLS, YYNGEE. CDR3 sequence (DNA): TGTGCCAGCAGCTCTGGACAGGGGCATTTGGGCTACACCTTC. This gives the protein CASSSGQGHLGYTF.

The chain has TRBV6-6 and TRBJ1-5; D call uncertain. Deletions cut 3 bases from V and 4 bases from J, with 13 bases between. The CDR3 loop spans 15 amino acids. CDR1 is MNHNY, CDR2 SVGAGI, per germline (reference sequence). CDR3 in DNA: TGTGCCAGCAGTTATTCTTCTAGCCGAAATCAGCCCCAGCATTTT. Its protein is CASSYSSSRNQPQHF.

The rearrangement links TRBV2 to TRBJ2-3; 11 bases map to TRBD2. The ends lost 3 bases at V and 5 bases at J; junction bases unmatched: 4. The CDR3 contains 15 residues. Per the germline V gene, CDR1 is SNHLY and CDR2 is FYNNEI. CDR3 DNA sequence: TGTGCCAGCAGTGAGACTAGCGGGATTGGAGATACGCAGTATTTT. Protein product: CASSETSGIGDTQYF.

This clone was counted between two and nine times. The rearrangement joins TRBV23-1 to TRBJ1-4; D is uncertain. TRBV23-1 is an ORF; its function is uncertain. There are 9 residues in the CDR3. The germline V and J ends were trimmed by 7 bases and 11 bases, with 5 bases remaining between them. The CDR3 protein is CASKQKLFF. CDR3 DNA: TGCGCCAGCAAACAGAAACTGTTTTTT.

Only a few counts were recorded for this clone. This CDR3 is CAWSSGTTYGYTF. The CDR3 DNA reads TGTGCCTGGAGTTCGGGGACAACATATGGCTACACCTTC. The V call is TRBV30, the J call TRBJ1-2, with a weak D call TRBD1 (6 bases). Germline V CDR1 and CDR2: GTSNPN, SVGIG (reference sequence). The germline V and J ends were trimmed by 2 bases and 5 bases, with 12 bases remaining between them. This CDR3 spans 13 amino acids. Combining the CDR3 with reference TRBV30 and TRBJ1-2 gives the whole variable domain SQTIHQWPATLVQPVGSPLSLECTVEGTSNPNLYWYRQAAGRGLQLLFYSVGIGQISSEVPQNLSASRPQDRQFILSSKKLLLSDSGFYLCAWSSGTTYGYTFGSGTRLTVV.

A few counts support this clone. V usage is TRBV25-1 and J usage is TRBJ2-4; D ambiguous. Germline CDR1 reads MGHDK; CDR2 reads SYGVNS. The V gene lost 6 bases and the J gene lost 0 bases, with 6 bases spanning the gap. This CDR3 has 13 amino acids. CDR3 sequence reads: CASRILAKNIQYF. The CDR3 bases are TGTGCCAGCAGAATATTAGCCAAAAACATTCAGTACTTC.

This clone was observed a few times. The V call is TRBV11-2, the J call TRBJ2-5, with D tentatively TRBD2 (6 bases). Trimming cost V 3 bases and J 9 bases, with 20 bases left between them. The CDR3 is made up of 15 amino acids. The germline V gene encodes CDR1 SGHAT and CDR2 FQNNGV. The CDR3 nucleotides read TGTGCCAGCAGCTTGCTGGCTAGCGAGGTGGCGGCCCAGTACTTC. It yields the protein CASSLLASEVAAQYF.

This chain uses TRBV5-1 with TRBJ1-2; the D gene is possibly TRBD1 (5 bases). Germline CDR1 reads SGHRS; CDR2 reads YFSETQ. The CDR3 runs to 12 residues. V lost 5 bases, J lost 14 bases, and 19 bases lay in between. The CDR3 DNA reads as TGCGCCAGCAGAGGGGAAGAGGTGGCTCAGACCTTC. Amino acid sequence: CASRGEEVAQTF.

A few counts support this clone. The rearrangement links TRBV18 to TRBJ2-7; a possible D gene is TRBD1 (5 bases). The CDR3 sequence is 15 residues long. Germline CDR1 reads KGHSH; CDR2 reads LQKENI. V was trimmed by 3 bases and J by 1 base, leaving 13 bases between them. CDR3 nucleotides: TGTGCCAGCTCACCCACACCCAGGGTTTCCTACGAGCAGTACTTC. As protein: CASSPTPRVSYEQYF.

CDR3 region: CASSSTLSTGELFF. CDR3 bases: TGCGCCAGCAGCTCGACGTTGAGCACCGGGGAGCTGTTTTTT. The chain recombines TRBV5-1 with TRBJ2-2; D is unclear. CDR3 length: 14 amino acids. Trimming shortened V by 3 bases and J by 4 bases, and 10 bases separated the two germline ends. CDR1 and CDR2 from the germline V gene are SGHRS and YFSETQ.

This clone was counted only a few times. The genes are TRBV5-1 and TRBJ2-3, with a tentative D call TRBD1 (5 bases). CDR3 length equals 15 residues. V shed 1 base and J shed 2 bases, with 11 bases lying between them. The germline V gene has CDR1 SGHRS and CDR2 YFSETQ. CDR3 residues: CASSLPREATDTQYF. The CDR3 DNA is TGCGCCAGCAGCTTGCCCAGGGAAGCCACAGATACGCAGTATTTT. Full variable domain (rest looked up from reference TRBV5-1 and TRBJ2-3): KAGVTQTPRYLIKTRGQQVTLSCSPISGHRSVSWYQQTPGQGLQFLFEYFSETQRNKGNFPGRFSGRQFSNSRSEMNVSTLELGDSALYLCASSLPREATDTQYFGPGTRLTVL.

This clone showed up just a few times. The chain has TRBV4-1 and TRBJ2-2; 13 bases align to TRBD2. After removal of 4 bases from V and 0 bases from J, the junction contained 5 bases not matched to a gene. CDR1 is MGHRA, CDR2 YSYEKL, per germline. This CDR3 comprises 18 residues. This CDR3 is CASSLGLAGATNTGELFF. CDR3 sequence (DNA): TGCGCCAGCAGCCTAGGACTAGCGGGAGCGACGAACACCGGGGAGCTGTTTTTT.

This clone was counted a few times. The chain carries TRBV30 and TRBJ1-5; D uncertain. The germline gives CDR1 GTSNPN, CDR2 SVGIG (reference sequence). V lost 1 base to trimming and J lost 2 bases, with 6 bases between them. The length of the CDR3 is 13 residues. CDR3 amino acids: CAWSGLGNQPQHF. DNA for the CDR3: TGTGCCTGGAGTGGCCTGGGCAATCAGCCCCAGCATTTT.

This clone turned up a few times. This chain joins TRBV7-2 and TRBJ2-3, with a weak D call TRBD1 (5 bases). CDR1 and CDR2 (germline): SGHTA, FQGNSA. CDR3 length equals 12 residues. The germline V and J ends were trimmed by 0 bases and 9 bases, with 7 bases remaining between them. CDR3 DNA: TGTGCCAGCAGCTTAGCCAGGGAAACGCAGTATTTT. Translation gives CASSLARETQYF.

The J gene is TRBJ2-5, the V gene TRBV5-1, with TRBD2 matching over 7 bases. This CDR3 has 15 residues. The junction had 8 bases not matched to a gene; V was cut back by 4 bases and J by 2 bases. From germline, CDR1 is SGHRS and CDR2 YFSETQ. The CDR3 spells CASSPGLGSQETQYF. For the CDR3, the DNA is TGCGCCAGCAGCCCCGGACTAGGTTCACAAGAGACCCAGTACTTC.

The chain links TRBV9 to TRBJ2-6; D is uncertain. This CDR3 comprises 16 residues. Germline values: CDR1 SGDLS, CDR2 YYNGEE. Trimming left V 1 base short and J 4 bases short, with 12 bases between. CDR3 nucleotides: TGTGCCAGCAGCGTATTCGCGGCGCGGGGGGCCAACGTCCTGACTTTC. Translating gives CASSVFAARGANVLTF.

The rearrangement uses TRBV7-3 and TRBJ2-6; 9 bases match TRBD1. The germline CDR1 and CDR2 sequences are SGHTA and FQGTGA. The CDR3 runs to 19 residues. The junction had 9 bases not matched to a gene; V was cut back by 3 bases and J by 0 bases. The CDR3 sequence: CASSFHWGQGYSGANVLTF. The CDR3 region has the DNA TGTGCCAGCAGCTTCCATTGGGGACAGGGTTACTCTGGGGCCAACGTCCTGACTTTC.

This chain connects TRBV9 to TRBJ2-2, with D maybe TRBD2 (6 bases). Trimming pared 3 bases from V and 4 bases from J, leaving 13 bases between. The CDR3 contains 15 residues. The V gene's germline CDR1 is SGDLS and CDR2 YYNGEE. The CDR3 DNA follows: TGTGCCAGCAGCGGGGGAGGCGGAATCACCGGGGAGCTGTTTTTT. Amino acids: CASSGGGGITGELFF.

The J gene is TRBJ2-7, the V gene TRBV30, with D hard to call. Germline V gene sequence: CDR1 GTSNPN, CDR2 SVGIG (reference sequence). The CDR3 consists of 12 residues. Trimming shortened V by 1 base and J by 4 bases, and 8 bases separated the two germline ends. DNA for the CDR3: TGTGCCTGGAGTGCTGGCCCGTACGAGCAGTACTTC. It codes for CAWSAGPYEQYF.

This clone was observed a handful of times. The CDR3 DNA reads TGTGCCAGCAGCTACTCCGACCCAGGCACTGAAGCTTTCTTT. As protein: CASSYSDPGTEAFF. The rearrangement links TRBV7-2 to TRBJ1-1; D call uncertain. The CDR3 totals 14 residues. Trimming took off 4 bases at V and 4 bases at J, with 13 bases between the two ends. The V gene's germline CDR1 is SGHTA and CDR2 FQGNSA. Looking up the rest from reference TRBV7-2 and TRBJ1-1 gives the full variable domain: GAGVSQSPSNKVTEKGKDVELRCDPISGHTALYWYRQSLGQGLEFLIYFQGNSAPDKSGLPSDRFSAERTGGSVSTLTIQRTQQEDSAVYLCASSYSDPGTEAFFGQGTRLTVV.